This TCR beta chain derives from a study of radiation and T cells in renal cell carcinoma. Study information: Nephrectomy followed 15 Gy stereotactic body radiation by 4 weeks.

Assay: immunoSEQ multiplex PCR; the TCRdb copy retains only in-frame clones and omits some. The profile shows 130,000 to 150,000 clones, 88% of them singletons. The CDR3 spans 14 residues. Germline CDR1 reads KGHSH; CDR2 reads LQKENI. V dropped 0 bases and J dropped 11 bases, with 14 bases sitting between them. As to time point: baseline pretreatment blood. Treatment in this sample: 15 Gy SBRT to primary tumor, nephrectomy 4 weeks later. Radiation-treated patients gave blood at baseline, week 2 and week 4. This renal cell carcinoma was of the clear cell type. Study-wide findings and caveats: Top tumor clonotypes rose in blood 2 weeks post-radiation, then contracted.

In regard to this clone: The antigen remains unidentified.

Material: blood, obtained from a patient whose treatment included radiotherapy and nephrectomy. The V and J genes are TRBV18 and TRBJ2-1, with unresolved D. This clonotype was obtained from a woman aged 70 to 79 with renal cell carcinoma. CDR3 residues: CASSPPGTPWQQFF. CDR3 coding DNA: TGTGCCAGCTCACCACCAGGAACCCCATGGCAGCAGTTCTTC. The full variable domain, its missing parts supplied by reference TRBV18 and TRBJ2-1, is NAGVMQNPRHLVRRRGQEARLRCSPMKGHSHVYWYRQLPEEGLKFMVYLQKENIIDESGMPKERFSAEFPKEGPSILRIQQVVRGDSAAYFCASSPPGTPWQQFFGPGTRLTVL.